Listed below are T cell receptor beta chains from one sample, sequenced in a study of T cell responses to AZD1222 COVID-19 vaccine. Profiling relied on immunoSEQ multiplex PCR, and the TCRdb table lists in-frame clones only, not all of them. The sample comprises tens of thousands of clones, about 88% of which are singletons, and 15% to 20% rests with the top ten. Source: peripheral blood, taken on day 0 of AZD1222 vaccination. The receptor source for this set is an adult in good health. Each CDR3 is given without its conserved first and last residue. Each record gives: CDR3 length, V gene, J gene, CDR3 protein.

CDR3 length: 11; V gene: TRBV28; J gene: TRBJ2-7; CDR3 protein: ASSLSHSYEQY
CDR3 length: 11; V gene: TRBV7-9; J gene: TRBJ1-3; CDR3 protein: ASSLNEANTIY
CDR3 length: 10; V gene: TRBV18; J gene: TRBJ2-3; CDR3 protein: ASSPVEDTQY
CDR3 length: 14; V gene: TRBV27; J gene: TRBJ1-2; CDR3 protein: ASSSTGTGGWYGYT
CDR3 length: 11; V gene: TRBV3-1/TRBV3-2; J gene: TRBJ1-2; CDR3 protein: ASSQQYADGYT
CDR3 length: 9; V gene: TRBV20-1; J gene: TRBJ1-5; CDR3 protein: SAGVGQPQH
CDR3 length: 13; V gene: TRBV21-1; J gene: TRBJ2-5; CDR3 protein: ASSPGGASGETQY
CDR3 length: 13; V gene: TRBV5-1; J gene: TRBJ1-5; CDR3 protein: ASSSTGLGNQPQH
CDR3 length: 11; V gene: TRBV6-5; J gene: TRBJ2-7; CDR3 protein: ASSRTSGLEQY
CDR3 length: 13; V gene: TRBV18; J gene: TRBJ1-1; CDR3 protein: ASSLRTGDISEAF
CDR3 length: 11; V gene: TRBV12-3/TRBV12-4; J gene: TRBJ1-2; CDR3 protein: ASSLGTVYGYT
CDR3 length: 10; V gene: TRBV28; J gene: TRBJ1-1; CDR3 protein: ASKEGGTEAF
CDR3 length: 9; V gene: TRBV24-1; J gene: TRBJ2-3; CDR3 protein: ATSDTDTQY
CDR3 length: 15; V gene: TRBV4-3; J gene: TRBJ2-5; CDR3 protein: ASSQEPLPGGAETQY
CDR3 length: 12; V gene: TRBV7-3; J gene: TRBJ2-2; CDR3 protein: ASSPGGPHGELF
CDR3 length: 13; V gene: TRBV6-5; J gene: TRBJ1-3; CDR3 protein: ASRPRAASGNTIY
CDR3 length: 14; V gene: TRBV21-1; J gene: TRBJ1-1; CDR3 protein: ASSKGGSGLSTEAF
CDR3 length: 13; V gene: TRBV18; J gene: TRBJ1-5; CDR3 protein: ASSPGTGRSQPQH
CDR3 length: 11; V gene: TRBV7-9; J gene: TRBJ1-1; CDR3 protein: ASSLSPGTEAF
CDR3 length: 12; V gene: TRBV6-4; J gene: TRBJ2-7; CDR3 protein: ASSEQGGNYEQY
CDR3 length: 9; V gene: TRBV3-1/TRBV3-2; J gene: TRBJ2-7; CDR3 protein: ASRANYEQY
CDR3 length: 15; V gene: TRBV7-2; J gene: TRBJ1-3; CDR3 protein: ASSLSPTGSGGNTIY
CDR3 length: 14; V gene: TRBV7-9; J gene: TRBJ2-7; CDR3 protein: ASSLAGTGGPYEQY
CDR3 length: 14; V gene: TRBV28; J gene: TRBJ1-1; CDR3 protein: ASSYTLTSMNTEAF
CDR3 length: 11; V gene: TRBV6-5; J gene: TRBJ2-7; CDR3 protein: ASSYLEGNEQY
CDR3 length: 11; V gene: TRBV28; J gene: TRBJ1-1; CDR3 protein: ASSSLTALRAF